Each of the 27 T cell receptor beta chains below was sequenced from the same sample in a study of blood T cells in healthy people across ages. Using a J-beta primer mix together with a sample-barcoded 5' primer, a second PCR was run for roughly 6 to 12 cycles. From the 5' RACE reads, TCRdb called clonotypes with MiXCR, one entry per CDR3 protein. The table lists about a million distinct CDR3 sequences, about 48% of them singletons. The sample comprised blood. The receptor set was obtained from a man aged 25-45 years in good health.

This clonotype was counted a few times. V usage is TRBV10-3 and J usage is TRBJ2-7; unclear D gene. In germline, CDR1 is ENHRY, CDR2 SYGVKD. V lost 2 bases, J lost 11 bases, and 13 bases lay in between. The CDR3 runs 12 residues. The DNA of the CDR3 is TGTGCCATCAGTGAGAAAGCCCTAACGGAGTACTTC. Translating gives CAISEKALTEYF.

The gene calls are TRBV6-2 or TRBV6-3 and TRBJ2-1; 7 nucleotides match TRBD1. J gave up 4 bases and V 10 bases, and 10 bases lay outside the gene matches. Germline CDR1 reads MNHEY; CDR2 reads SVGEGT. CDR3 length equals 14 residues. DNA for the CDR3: TGTGCCACCCTAACCGGGACAGTTTACAATGAGCAGTTCTTC. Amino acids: CATLTGTVYNEQFF.

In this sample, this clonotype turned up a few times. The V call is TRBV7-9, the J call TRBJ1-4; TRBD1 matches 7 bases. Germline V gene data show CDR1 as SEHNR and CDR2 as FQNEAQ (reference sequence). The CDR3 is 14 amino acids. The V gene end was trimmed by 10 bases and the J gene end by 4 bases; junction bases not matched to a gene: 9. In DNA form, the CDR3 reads TGTGCCACTTCCGAGGACAGGCTTAATGAAAAACTGTTTTTT. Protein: CATSEDRLNEKLFF.

This chain's CDR3 is CASSRALNWGSDTQYF. In DNA, the CDR3 is TGTGCCAGCAGCCGTGCCCTGAATTGGGGATCAGATACGCAGTATTTT. The V call is TRBV12-3 or TRBV12-4, the J call TRBJ2-3; D not certain. This CDR3 has 16 residues. V was clipped by 6 bases and J by 4 bases, with 20 bases between them.

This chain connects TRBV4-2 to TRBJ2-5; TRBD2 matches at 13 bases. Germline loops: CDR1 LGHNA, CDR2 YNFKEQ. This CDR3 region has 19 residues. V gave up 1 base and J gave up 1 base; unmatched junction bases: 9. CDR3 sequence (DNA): TGTGCCAGCAGCCAAGGACTAGCGGGGGGCCTGCTCCTCCAAGAGACCCAGTACTTC. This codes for CASSQGLAGGLLLQETQYF.

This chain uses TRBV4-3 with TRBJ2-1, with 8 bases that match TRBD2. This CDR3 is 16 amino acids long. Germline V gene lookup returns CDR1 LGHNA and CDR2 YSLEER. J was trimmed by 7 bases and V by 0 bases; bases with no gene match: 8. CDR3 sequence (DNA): TGCGCCAGCAGCCAAGATCGGGGGGGGAGGGCGAATGAGCAGTTCTTC. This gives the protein CASSQDRGGRANEQFF.

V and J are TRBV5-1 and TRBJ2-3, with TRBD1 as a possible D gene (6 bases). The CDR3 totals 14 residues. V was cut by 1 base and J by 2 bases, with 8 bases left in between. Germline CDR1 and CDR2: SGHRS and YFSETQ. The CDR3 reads CASSLWDNTDTQYF. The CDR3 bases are TGCGCCAGCAGCTTGTGGGACAACACAGATACGCAGTATTTT. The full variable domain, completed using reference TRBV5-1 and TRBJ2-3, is KAGVTQTPRYLIKTRGQQVTLSCSPISGHRSVSWYQQTPGQGLQFLFEYFSETQRNKGNFPGRFSGRQFSNSRSEMNVSTLELGDSALYLCASSLWDNTDTQYFGPGTRLTVL.

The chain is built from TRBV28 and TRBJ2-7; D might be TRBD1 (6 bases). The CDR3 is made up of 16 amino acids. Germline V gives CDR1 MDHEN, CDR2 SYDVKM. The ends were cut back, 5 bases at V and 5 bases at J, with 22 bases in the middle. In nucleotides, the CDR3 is TGTGCCAGCAGTCCGTCGGGCAGGGGAGATTATAACGAGCAGTACTTC. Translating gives CASSPSGRGDYNEQYF.

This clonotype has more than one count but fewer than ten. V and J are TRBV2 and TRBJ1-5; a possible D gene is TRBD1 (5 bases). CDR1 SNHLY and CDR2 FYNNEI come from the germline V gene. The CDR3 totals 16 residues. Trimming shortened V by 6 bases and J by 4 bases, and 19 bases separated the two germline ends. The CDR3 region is CASRVGGGSSNQPQHF. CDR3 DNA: TGTGCCAGCAGGGTGGGGGGGGGATCTAGTAATCAGCCCCAGCATTTT.

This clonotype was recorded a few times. The CDR3 DNA sequence: TGTGCCAGCAGCCAAGCTCTGGGGCGGCAAGAGACCCAGTACTTC. Encoded protein: CASSQALGRQETQYF. The V call is TRBV14, the J call TRBJ2-5, with a tentative D call TRBD1 (5 bases). Germline values: CDR1 SGHDN, CDR2 FVKESK. Trimming cost V 1 base and J 2 bases, with 11 bases left between them. This CDR3 spans 15 amino acids.

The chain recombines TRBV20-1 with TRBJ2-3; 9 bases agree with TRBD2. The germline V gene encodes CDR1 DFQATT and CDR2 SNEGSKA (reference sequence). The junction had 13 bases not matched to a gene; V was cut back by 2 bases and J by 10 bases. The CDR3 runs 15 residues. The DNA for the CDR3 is TGCAGTGCTAGAAGTACCGGGACTAGCCCGTGGTCGCAGTATTTT. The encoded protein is CSARSTGTSPWSQYF.

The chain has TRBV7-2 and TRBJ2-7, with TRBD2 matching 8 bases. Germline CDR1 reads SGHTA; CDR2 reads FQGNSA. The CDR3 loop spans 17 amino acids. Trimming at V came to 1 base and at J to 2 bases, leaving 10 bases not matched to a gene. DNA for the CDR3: TGTGCCAGCAGCTTAGGTTCTCCGGGACTAGGGGCCTACGAGCAGTACTTC. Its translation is CASSLGSPGLGAYEQYF.

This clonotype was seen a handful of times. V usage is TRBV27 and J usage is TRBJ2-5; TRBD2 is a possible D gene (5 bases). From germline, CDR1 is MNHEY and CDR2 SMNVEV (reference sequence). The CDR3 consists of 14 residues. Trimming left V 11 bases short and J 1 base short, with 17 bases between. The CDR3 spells CAVKLPGFQETQYF. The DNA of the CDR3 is TGTGCCGTTAAATTACCGGGATTCCAAGAGACCCAGTACTTC.

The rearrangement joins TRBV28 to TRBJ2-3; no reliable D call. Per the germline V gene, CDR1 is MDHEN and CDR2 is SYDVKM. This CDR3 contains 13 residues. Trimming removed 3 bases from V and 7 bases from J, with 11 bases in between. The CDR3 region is CASSLEAPHTQYF. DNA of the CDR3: TGTGCCAGCAGTTTGGAAGCCCCCCATACGCAGTATTTT.

As DNA, the CDR3 is TGTGCCAGCAGTTATTACAGGGGTGCCTACACTGAAGCTTTCTTT. Protein: CASSYYRGAYTEAFF. The rearrangement links TRBV7-2 to TRBJ1-1, with 7 bases aligning to TRBD1. Germline loops: CDR1 SGHTA, CDR2 FQGNSA. This CDR3 spans 15 amino acids. Germline trimming cut 6 bases from V and 3 bases from J; bases unmatched to any gene: 10.

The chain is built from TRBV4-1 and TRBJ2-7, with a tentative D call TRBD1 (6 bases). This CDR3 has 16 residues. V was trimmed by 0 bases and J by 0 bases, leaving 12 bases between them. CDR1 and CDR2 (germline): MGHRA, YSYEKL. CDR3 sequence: CASSQERDTFSYEQYF. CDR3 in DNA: TGCGCCAGCAGCCAAGAAAGGGACACCTTCTCCTACGAGCAGTACTTC.

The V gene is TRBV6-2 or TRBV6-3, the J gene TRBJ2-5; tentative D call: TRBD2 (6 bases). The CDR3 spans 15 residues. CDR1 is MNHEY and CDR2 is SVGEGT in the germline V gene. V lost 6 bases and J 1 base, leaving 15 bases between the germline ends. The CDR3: CASRPPGLGQETQYF. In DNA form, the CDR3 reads TGTGCCAGCAGACCACCGGGACTCGGCCAAGAGACCCAGTACTTC.

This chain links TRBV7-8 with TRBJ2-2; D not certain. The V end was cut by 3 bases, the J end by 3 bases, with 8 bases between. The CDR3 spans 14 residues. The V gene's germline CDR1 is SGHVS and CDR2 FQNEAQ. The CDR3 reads CASSFQGDTGELFF. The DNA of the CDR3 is TGTGCCAGCAGCTTTCAAGGTGACACCGGGGAGCTGTTTTTT.

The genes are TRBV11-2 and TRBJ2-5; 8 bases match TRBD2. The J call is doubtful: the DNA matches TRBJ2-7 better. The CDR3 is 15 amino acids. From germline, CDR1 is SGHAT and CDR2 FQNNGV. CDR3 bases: TGTGCCAGCACCTACGGCAGCGGGAGAGGGTACGAGCAGTACTTC. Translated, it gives CASTYGSGRGYEQYF.

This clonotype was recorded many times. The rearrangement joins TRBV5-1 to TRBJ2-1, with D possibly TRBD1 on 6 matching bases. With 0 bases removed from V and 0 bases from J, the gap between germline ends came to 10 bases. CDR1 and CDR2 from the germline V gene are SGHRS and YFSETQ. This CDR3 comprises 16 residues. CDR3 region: CASSLGGGSSYNEQFF. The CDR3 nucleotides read TGCGCCAGCAGCTTGGGTGGGGGCAGCTCCTACAATGAGCAGTTCTTC.

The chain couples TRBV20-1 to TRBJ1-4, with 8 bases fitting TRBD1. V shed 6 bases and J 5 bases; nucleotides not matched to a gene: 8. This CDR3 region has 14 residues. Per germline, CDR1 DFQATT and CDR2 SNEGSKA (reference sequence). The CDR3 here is CSAKPGGANEKLFF. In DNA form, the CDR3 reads TGCAGTGCGAAACCAGGGGGCGCGAATGAAAAACTGTTTTTT.

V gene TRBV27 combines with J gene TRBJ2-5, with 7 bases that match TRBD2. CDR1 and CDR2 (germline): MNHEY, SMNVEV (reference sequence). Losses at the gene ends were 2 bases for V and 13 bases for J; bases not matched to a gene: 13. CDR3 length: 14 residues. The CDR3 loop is CASSLRGSPTLLYF. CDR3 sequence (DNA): TGTGCCAGCAGTTTACGCGGGAGCCCTACTCTACTGTACTTC.

The CDR3 protein is CASSYQRGHTDTQYF. In DNA, the CDR3 is TGTGCCAGCAGTTACCAGCGGGGGCATACAGATACGCAGTATTTT. V usage is TRBV6-5 and J usage is TRBJ2-3, with 8 bases matching TRBD2. This CDR3 is built from 15 residues. The J segment lost 3 bases and the V segment lost 2 bases, leaving 4 bases of the junction unmatched. Germline assignment: CDR1 MNHEY and CDR2 SVGAGI.

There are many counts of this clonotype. The CDR3 here is CASSPPGQGSSYEQYF. CDR3 nucleotides: TGTGCCAGCAGTCCCCCCGGACAGGGAAGCTCCTACGAGCAGTACTTC. The J gene is TRBJ2-7, the V gene TRBV28; 8 bases agree with TRBD1. V lost 5 bases, J lost 0 bases, and 9 bases stayed unmatched. The CDR3 is 16 amino acids. CDR1 is MDHEN, CDR2 SYDVKM, per germline.

The CDR3 here is CASSARDRVSSGANVLTF. As DNA, the CDR3 is TGTGCCAGCAGTGCCCGGGACAGGGTTTCTTCTGGGGCCAACGTCCTGACTTTC. The V call is TRBV6-1, the J call TRBJ2-6; 9 bases are shared with TRBD1. Trimming cost V 4 bases and J 1 base; bases outside gene matches: 8. The CDR3 extends over 18 amino acids. Germline CDR1 MNHNS, CDR2 SASEGT.

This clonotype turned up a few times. The CDR3 reads CSAIVRGWYQETQYF. DNA of the CDR3: TGCAGTGCCATTGTTCGCGGGTGGTACCAAGAGACCCAGTACTTC. The J gene is TRBJ2-5, the V gene TRBV20-1, with D perhaps TRBD2 (5 bases). The V gene's germline CDR1 is DFQATT and CDR2 SNEGSKA (reference sequence). The ends were cut back, 6 bases at V and 0 bases at J, with 17 bases in the middle. The CDR3 covers 15 residues.

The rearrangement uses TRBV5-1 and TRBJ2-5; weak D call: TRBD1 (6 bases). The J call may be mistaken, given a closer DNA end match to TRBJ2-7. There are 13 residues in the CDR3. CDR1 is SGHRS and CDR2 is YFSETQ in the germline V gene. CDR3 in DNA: TGCGCCAGCGGACGGGACACGGACTACGAGCAGTACTTC. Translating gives CASGRDTDYEQYF.